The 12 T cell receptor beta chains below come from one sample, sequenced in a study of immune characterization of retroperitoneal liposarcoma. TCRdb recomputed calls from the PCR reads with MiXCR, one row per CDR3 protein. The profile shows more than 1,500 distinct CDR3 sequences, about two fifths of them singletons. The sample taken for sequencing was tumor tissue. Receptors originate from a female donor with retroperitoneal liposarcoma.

The CDR3 sequence is CASSYSNYGTGAYEQYF. Here the CDR3 DNA reads TGTGCCAGCAGTTACTCGAATTACGGGACAGGGGCATACGAGCAGTACTTC. The chain joins TRBV6-2 or TRBV6-3 to TRBJ2-1; 10 bases agree with TRBD1. TRBJ2-7 explains the end of the DNA better; the J call may be wrong. The germline gives CDR1 MNHEY, CDR2 SVGEGT. There are 17 residues in the CDR3.

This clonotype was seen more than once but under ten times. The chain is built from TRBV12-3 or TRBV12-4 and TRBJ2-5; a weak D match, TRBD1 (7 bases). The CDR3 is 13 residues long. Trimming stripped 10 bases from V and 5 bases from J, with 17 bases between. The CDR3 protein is CATRQGEEETQYF. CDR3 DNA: TGTGCCACCCGCCAGGGGGAGGAGGAGACCCAGTACTTC.

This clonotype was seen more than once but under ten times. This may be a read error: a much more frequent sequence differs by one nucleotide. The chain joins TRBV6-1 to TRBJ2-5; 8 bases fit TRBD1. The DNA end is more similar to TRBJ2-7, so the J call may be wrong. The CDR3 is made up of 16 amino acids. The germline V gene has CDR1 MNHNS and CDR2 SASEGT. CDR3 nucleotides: TGTGCCAGCAGTCCCCGGACAGGGTTTAGCTCCTACGAGCAGTACTTC. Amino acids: CASSPRTGFSSYEQYF.

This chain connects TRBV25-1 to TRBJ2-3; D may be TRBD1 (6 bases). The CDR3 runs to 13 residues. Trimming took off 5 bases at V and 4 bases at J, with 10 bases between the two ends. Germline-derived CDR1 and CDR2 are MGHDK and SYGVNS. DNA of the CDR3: TGTGCCAGCAGTAAGGCAGGGGCAGATACGCAGTATTTT. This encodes CASSKAGADTQYF.

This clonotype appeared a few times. This CDR3 reads CASSDGADPYNEQFF. CDR3 in DNA: TGTGCCAGCAGTGATGGAGCGGATCCCTACAATGAGCAGTTCTTC. The J gene is TRBJ2-1, the V gene TRBV25-1; possible D gene TRBD2, 5 bases. CDR3 length: 15 amino acids. Germline V gene lookup returns CDR1 MGHDK and CDR2 SYGVNS. Between the trimmed V and J ends, which lost 3 bases and 2 bases, there was a span of 11 bases. The full variable domain, with the rest looked up from reference TRBV25-1 and TRBJ2-1, is EADIYQTPRYLVIGTGKKITLECSQTMGHDKMYWYQQDPGMELHLIHYSYGVNSTEKGDLSSESTVSRIRTEHFPLTLESARPSHTSQYLCASSDGADPYNEQFFGPGTRLTVL.

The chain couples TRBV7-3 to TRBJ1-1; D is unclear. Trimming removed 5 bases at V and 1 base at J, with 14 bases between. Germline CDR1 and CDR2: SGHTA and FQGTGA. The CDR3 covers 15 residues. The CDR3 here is CASSRSGVQNTEAFF. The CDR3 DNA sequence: TGTGCCAGCAGCCGCAGTGGGGTCCAGAACACTGAAGCTTTCTTT.

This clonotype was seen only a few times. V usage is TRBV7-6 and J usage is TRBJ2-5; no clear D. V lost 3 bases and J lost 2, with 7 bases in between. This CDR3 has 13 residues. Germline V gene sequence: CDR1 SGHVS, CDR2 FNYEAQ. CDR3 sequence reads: CASSFVQQETQYF. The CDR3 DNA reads TGTGCCAGCAGCTTCGTGCAGCAAGAGACCCAGTACTTC.

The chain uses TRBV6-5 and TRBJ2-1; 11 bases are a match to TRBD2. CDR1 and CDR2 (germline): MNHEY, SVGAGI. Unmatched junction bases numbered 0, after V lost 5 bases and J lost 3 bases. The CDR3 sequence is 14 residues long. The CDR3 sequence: CASSTSGSYNEQFF. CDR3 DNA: TGTGCCAGCAGTACTAGCGGGAGCTACAATGAGCAGTTCTTC.

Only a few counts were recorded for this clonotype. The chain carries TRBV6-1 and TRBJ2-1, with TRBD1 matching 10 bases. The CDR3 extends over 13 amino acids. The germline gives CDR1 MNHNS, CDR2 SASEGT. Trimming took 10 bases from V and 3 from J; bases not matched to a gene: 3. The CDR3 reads CATRTGGYNEQFF. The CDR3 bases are TGTGCCACCAGGACAGGGGGCTACAATGAGCAGTTCTTC.

The CDR3, as DNA: TGTGCCAGCAGCGATACCGGGACCCTATACAATGAGCAGTTCTTC. It translates to CASSDTGTLYNEQFF. The gene calls are TRBV7-3 and TRBJ2-1, with D possibly called TRBD1 or TRBD2 (5 bases each). Per the germline V gene, CDR1 is SGHTA and CDR2 is FQGTGA. Trimming left V 5 bases short and J 4 bases short, with 15 bases between. The CDR3 spans 15 residues.

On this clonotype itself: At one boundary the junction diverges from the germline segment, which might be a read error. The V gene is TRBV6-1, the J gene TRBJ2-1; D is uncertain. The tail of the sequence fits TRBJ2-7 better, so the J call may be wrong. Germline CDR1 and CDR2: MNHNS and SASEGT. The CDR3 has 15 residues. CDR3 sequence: CVSSEALTVAYEQYF. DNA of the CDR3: TGTGTCAGCAGTGAAGCGCTAACAGTCGCCTACGAGCAGTACTTC.

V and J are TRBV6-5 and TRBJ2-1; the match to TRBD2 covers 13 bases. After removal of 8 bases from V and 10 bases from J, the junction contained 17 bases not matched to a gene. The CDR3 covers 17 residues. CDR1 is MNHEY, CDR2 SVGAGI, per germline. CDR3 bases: TGTGCCAGCCGGGCCGGGACTAGCGGGGCCAGGAGGGAGGAGCAGTTCTTC. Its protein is CASRAGTSGARREEQFF.